What follows are 9 T cell receptor beta chains derived from one specimen sequenced in a study of blood T cell repertoires in COVID-19. Repertoires were generated with immunoSEQ multiplex PCR, while TCRdb's copy carries only in-frame clones and drops some. The sample includes 65,000 or so clones, approximately 90% seen only once; the top ten take roughly 9.1%. Input material: peripheral blood. These receptors were obtained from a human donor with acute or convalescent COVID-19. The donor label of this sample is uncertain.

This chain connects TRBV15 to TRBJ1-2; D is undetermined. V lost 5 bases and J 8 bases, leaving 12 bases between the germline ends. The germline CDR1 and CDR2 sequences are LNHNV and YYDKDF (reference sequence). This CDR3 spans 12 amino acids. Written as DNA, the CDR3 is TGTGCCACCAGCGGGAGGGTGAGAGGCTACACCTTC. This encodes CATSGRVRGYTF.

J is TRBJ1-2 and V is TRBV19, with a tentative D call TRBD1 (6 bases). The V end lost 7 bases, the J end lost 8 bases, and 17 bases lay between the germline ends. CDR1 and CDR2 (germline): LNHDA, SQIVND (reference sequence). The length of the CDR3 is 13 residues. As DNA, the CDR3 is TGTGCCAGTACTGCGGACGAGGGGGTCGGCTACACCTTC. Protein product: CASTADEGVGYTF.

The J gene is TRBJ1-2, the V gene TRBV25-1; D call uncertain. The CDR3 is made up of 12 amino acids. V lost 2 bases to trimming and J lost 8 bases, with 9 bases between them. Germline loops: CDR1 MGHDK, CDR2 SYGVNS. The CDR3 region has the DNA TGTGCCAGCAGTGAACGTGGGCACGGCTACACCTTC. Its translation is CASSERGHGYTF.

The chain uses TRBV24-1 and TRBJ2-3; 12 nucleotides match TRBD2. The CDR3 has 19 amino acids. J gave up 3 bases and V 3 bases, and 12 bases lay outside the gene matches. Germline-derived CDR1 and CDR2 are KGHDR and SFDVKD. CDR3 amino acids: CATSDPQVLAGGPTDTQYF. CDR3 DNA: TGTGCCACCAGTGATCCGCAGGTGCTAGCGGGAGGGCCAACAGATACGCAGTATTTT.

The chain combines TRBV5-6 with TRBJ1-6; D is perhaps TRBD1 (6 bases). V lost 0 bases and J lost 4, with 14 bases in between. The CDR3 covers 17 residues. The V gene's germline CDR1 is SGHDT and CDR2 YYEEEE. CDR3 DNA: TGTGCCAGCAGCTTGGCCCAAGACAGGTGGTATAATTCACCCCTCCACTTT. It encodes CASSLAQDRWYNSPLHF.

The table lists this clone with a count of one. The V call is TRBV29-1, the J call TRBJ1-2, with 9 bases identical to TRBD1. The V and J ends lost 4 bases and 6 bases, in that order; junction bases with no gene match: 9. This CDR3 has 14 residues. The germline V gene encodes CDR1 SQVTM and CDR2 ANQGSEA. CDR3: CSVVGDRAPDGYTF. As DNA, the CDR3 is TGCAGCGTTGTGGGGGACAGGGCCCCGGATGGCTACACCTTC.

This clone was picked up one time. In DNA form, the CDR3 reads TGCGCCAGCAGCTTTAGCGCCACTTACGAGCAGTACTTC. This codes for CASSFSATYEQYF. The chain joins TRBV5-1 to TRBJ2-7, with a weak D call TRBD2 (5 bases). The CDR3 is 13 amino acids. V lost 2 bases, J lost 4 bases, and 10 bases lay in between. Germline CDR1 reads SGHRS; CDR2 reads YFSETQ.

This clone was recorded once. The gene calls are TRBV27 and TRBJ1-1; 12 nucleotides agree with TRBD1. This CDR3 has 15 residues. Germline V gene data show CDR1 as MNHEY and CDR2 as SMNVEV (reference sequence). Unmatched junction bases numbered 7, after V lost 6 bases and J lost 5 bases. This CDR3 is CASSSRDRGQTEAFF. The DNA for the CDR3 is TGTGCCAGCAGCTCCAGGGACAGGGGGCAAACTGAAGCTTTCTTT.

The chain is built from TRBV28 and TRBJ2-2, with D possibly TRBD1 on 5 matching bases. Germline lookup yields CDR1 MDHEN and CDR2 SYDVKM. The CDR3 extends over 21 amino acids. Trimming left V 3 bases short and J 3 bases short, with 29 bases between. CDR3 protein: CASSLIGYRTGWNRHTGELFF. Here the CDR3 DNA reads TGTGCCAGCAGTTTGATAGGCTATCGAACAGGCTGGAATCGGCACACCGGGGAGCTGTTTTTT.